A single sample gave rise to the 17 T cell receptor beta chains below, sequenced in a study of early T cells in non-severe SARS-CoV-2 infection. A single record per CDR3 protein comes from TCRdb applying MiXCR to the 5' RACE reads. The table lists 97,000 or so distinct CDR3 sequences, more than 9.5% of them singletons. The sequencing here drew on whole blood, taken at baseline. These receptors were obtained from an adult who was a healthcare worker with PCR-confirmed SARS-CoV-2 infection or an uninfected control (not recorded which).

This clonotype was recorded a few times. The V gene is TRBV6-4, the J gene TRBJ2-3; either TRBD1 or TRBD2 may supply D (6 bases each). Trimming left V 0 bases short and J 6 bases short, with 13 bases between. The germline CDR1 and CDR2 sequences are MRHNA and SNTAGT. The CDR3 is 15 amino acids. CDR3 coding DNA: TGTGCCAGCAGTGACTCGAGGGGGGCCATCGATACGCAGTATTTT. As protein: CASSDSRGAIDTQYF.

Concerning this clonotype: Being one base from a much bigger clone, this may be a read error. The chain carries TRBV5-4 and TRBJ2-3, with no clear D. The CDR3 length is 13 residues. Per germline, CDR1 SGHNT and CDR2 YYREEE (reference sequence). The DNA of the CDR3 is TGTGCCGGCAGCTTGATAAGTTCGGATACGCAGTATTTT. Translated, it gives CAGSLISSDTQYF. Looking up the rest from reference TRBV5-4 and TRBJ2-3 gives the full variable domain: ETGVTQSPTHLIKTRGQQVTLRCSSQSGHNTVSWYQQALGQGPQFIFQYYREEENGRGNFPPRFSGLQFPNYSSELNVNALELDDSALYLCAGSLISSDTQYFGPGTRLTVL.

The table lists this clonotype with many counts. This chain connects TRBV24-1 to TRBJ1-5; no reliable D call. Looked up from germline, CDR1 is KGHDR and CDR2 is SFDVKD. There are 12 residues in the CDR3. The germline V and J ends were trimmed by 5 bases and 0 bases, with 1 base remaining between them. CDR3 protein: CATSASNQPQHF. For the CDR3, the DNA is TGTGCCACCAGTGCTAGCAATCAGCCCCAGCATTTT.

The rearrangement links TRBV10-3 to TRBJ2-5; tentative D call: TRBD1 (5 bases). Germline lookup yields CDR1 ENHRY and CDR2 SYGVKD. The V end lost 6 bases, the J end lost 2 bases, and 10 bases lay between the germline ends. The CDR3 length is 13 residues. The CDR3 protein is CAIRMTAQETQYF. CDR3 DNA sequence: TGTGCCATCAGGATGACAGCGCAAGAGACCCAGTACTTC.

This clonotype has more than one count but fewer than ten. The chain uses TRBV30 and TRBJ2-7; TRBD1 is a possible D gene (6 bases). V gave up 3 bases and J gave up 6 bases, with 12 bases separating them. CDR3 length: 12 amino acids. CDR1 and CDR2 (germline): GTSNPN, SVGIG (reference sequence). The CDR3 here is CAWRDSTSEQYF. CDR3 sequence (DNA): TGTGCCTGGAGGGACAGTACGAGCGAGCAGTACTTC.

This clonotype turned up a few times. The V gene is TRBV7-2, the J gene TRBJ1-2; D unresolved. The CDR3 is 13 amino acids. Trimming left V 5 bases short and J 8 bases short, with 15 bases between. Germline CDR1 SGHTA, CDR2 FQGNSA. This CDR3 reads CASSQSPENGYTF. For the CDR3, the DNA is TGTGCCAGCAGCCAAAGCCCAGAGAACGGCTACACCTTC.

This clonotype was seen more than once but under ten times. This chain joins TRBV4-3 and TRBJ2-7; 8 bases are shared with TRBD2. The CDR3 loop spans 16 amino acids. Germline loops: CDR1 LGHNA, CDR2 YSLEER. Germline trimming cut 0 bases from V and 6 bases from J; bases unmatched to any gene: 10. The CDR3 bases are TGCGCCAGCAGCCAAGATCCCGGGACTAGTAACGGCGAGCAGTACTTC. It encodes CASSQDPGTSNGEQYF.

Only a few counts were recorded for this clonotype. The chain carries TRBV6-1 and TRBJ2-5, with 11 positions matching TRBD2. After removal of 5 bases from V and 5 bases from J, the junction contained 7 bases not matched to a gene. The CDR3 is 15 residues long. Per germline, CDR1 MNHNS and CDR2 SASEGT. DNA of the CDR3: TGTGCCAGCAGTTTAGCGGGAGGGGTGGGCGAGACCCAGTACTTC. Translation: CASSLAGGVGETQYF.

This clonotype occurred many times. The chain recombines TRBV5-4 with TRBJ2-3, with D unresolved. The germline V gene encodes CDR1 SGHNT and CDR2 YYREEE (reference sequence). The CDR3 runs to 16 residues. The V end was cut by 3 bases, the J end by 2 bases, with 16 bases between. For the CDR3, the DNA is TGTGCCAGCAGCTCCCGTCCGCCAGCTCTCACAGATACGCAGTATTTT. This translates into CASSSRPPALTDTQYF.

For the CDR3, the DNA is TGTGCCAGCAGTTTTGGGTCCATCGGCGGGAGGGCCCACGAGCAGTACTTC. Protein: CASSFGSIGGRAHEQYF. V is TRBV28 and J is TRBJ2-7; 9 bases match TRBD2. CDR3 length: 17 residues. The J segment lost 5 bases and the V segment lost 3 bases, leaving 14 bases of the junction unmatched. Germline CDR1 is MDHEN and CDR2 is SYDVKM.

This clonotype was found many times. The chain is built from TRBV6-1 and TRBJ2-7, with TRBD1 matching over 8 bases. J was trimmed by 6 bases and V by 3 bases; bases with no gene match: 1. This CDR3 is built from 12 residues. In germline, CDR1 is MNHNS, CDR2 SASEGT. The CDR3 sequence is CASSDGTGEQYF. CDR3 sequence (DNA): TGTGCCAGCAGTGATGGGACAGGCGAGCAGTACTTC.

The V call is TRBV27, the J call TRBJ2-7; 9 bases line up with TRBD1. V was clipped by 5 bases and J by 2 bases; unmatched bases: 1. The CDR3 consists of 13 residues. The germline CDR1 and CDR2 sequences are MNHEY and SMNVEV (reference sequence). This chain's CDR3 is CASSGTGTYEQYF. The CDR3 nucleotides are TGTGCCAGCAGTGGGACAGGGACCTACGAGCAGTACTTC.

In its sample, this clonotype was seen a few times. Here the CDR3 reads CASSQGLAEETQYF. The DNA for the CDR3 is TGTGCCAGCAGCCAAGGACTAGCGGAAGAGACCCAGTACTTC. The chain carries TRBV5-4 and TRBJ2-5, with 10 bases lining up with TRBD2. Germline lookup yields CDR1 SGHNT and CDR2 YYREEE (reference sequence). The CDR3 is 14 residues long. Germline trimming cut 4 bases from V and 3 bases from J; bases unmatched to any gene: 3. Looking up the rest from reference TRBV5-4 and TRBJ2-5 gives the full variable domain: ETGVTQSPTHLIKTRGQQVTLRCSSQSGHNTVSWYQQALGQGPQFIFQYYREEENGRGNFPPRFSGLQFPNYSSELNVNALELDDSALYLCASSQGLAEETQYFGPGTRLLVL.

This clonotype came up many times. The rearrangement links TRBV2 to TRBJ1-2, with D possibly matching TRBD1 (6 bases). This CDR3 region has 14 residues. Germline values: CDR1 SNHLY, CDR2 FYNNEI. Trimming took off 1 base at V and 3 bases at J, with 9 bases between the two ends. The CDR3, as DNA: TGTGCCAGCAGTGAAGAGAGGGGGGACTATGGCTACACCTTC. The encoded protein is CASSEERGDYGYTF. Together with reference TRBV2 and TRBJ1-2, the CDR3 gives the full variable domain: EPEVTQTPSHQVTQMGQEVILRCVPISNHLYFYWYRQILGQKVEFLVSFYNNEISEKSEIFDDQFSVERPDGSNFTLKIRSTKLEDSAMYFCASSEERGDYGYTFGSGTRLTVV.

The chain couples TRBV7-2 to TRBJ1-4; D gene uncertain. Trimming took off 5 bases at V and 0 bases at J, with 13 bases between the two ends. Germline CDR1 reads SGHTA; CDR2 reads FQGNSA. This CDR3 is 16 amino acids long. The CDR3 nucleotides are TGTGCCAGCAGCGGGGTACCAGGAGCAACTAATGAAAAACTGTTTTTT. Its protein product is CASSGVPGATNEKLFF. Looking up the rest from reference TRBV7-2 and TRBJ1-4 gives the full variable domain: GAGVSQSPSNKVTEKGKDVELRCDPISGHTALYWYRQSLGQGLEFLIYFQGNSAPDKSGLPSDRFSAERTGGSVSTLTIQRTQQEDSAVYLCASSGVPGATNEKLFFGSGTQLSVL.

This clonotype was counted many times. The chain couples TRBV27 to TRBJ2-7, with D possibly matching TRBD2 (7 bases). The germline V gene has CDR1 MNHEY and CDR2 SMNVEV (reference sequence). The CDR3 totals 15 residues. Trimming left V 1 base short and J 3 bases short, with 13 bases between. This CDR3 reads CASSLWRGPNYEQYF. The CDR3 DNA reads TGTGCCAGCAGTTTATGGCGGGGGCCGAACTACGAGCAGTACTTC.

The chain links TRBV6-5 to TRBJ2-2, with 9 nucleotides matching TRBD2. Germline CDR1 and CDR2: MNHEY and SVGAGI. The V segment lost 7 bases and the J segment 0 bases; nucleotides outside the gene matches: 6. This CDR3 region has 16 residues. The CDR3 sequence: CASNIAGDANTGELFF. In DNA form, the CDR3 reads TGTGCCAGCAATATAGCGGGGGATGCGAACACCGGGGAGCTGTTTTTT.